These 8 T cell receptor beta chains were all obtained from the same sample, sequenced in a study of early T cells in non-severe SARS-CoV-2 infection. TCRdb itself ran the 5' RACE reads through MiXCR, one entry per CDR3 protein. The repertoire holds 97,000 or so distinct CDR3 sequences, with about an eighth as singletons. Sequencing input: whole blood. These receptors all stem from an adult who was a healthcare worker with PCR-confirmed SARS-CoV-2 infection or an uninfected control (not recorded which).

V and J are TRBV27 and TRBJ2-1; D is ambiguous. Trimming took 2 bases from V and 3 from J, leaving 8 bases between them. Germline-derived CDR1 and CDR2 are MNHEY and SMNVEV (reference sequence). CDR3 length: 14 residues. The CDR3 protein is CASSLAGYYNEQFF. The CDR3, as DNA: TGTGCCAGCAGTTTAGCCGGGTACTACAATGAGCAGTTCTTC.

This sequence joins TRBV5-1 and TRBJ1-2; D call uncertain. Germline V gene sequence: CDR1 SGHRS, CDR2 YFSETQ. V gave up 3 bases and J gave up 2 bases, with 17 bases separating them. The CDR3 extends over 16 amino acids. CDR3 in amino acids: CASSSEASKGNYGYTF. CDR3 in DNA: TGCGCCAGCAGCTCCGAAGCCAGCAAGGGAAACTATGGCTACACCTTC.

This clonotype was seen ten or more times. The genes are TRBV6-5 and TRBJ2-3; 14 positions match TRBD2. V shed 5 bases and J 3 bases; nucleotides not matched to a gene: 7. Germline V gene data show CDR1 as MNHEY and CDR2 as SVGAGI. This CDR3 contains 17 residues. This CDR3 reads CASSTGTSGSLTDTQYF. CDR3 coding DNA: TGTGCCAGCAGTACCGGGACTAGCGGGAGTCTAACAGATACGCAGTATTTT.

This clonotype showed up many times. The chain combines TRBV7-2 with TRBJ2-7; D is uncertain. Per germline, CDR1 SGHTA and CDR2 FQGNSA. The V gene lost 5 bases and the J gene lost 4 bases, with 18 bases spanning the gap. The CDR3 extends over 15 amino acids. CDR3 sequence reads: CASSPPNRVGYEQYF. The CDR3 DNA reads as TGTGCCAGCAGCCCGCCTAATAGGGTGGGATACGAGCAGTACTTC.

This clonotype was counted ten times or more. V gene TRBV11-2 combines with J gene TRBJ2-1, with 9 bases matching TRBD1. The CDR3 is 16 residues long. Germline CDR1 is SGHAT and CDR2 is FQNNGV. Losses at the gene ends were 0 bases for V and 6 bases for J; bases not matched to a gene: 6. The CDR3 region is CASSLDRQGVANEQFF. CDR3 sequence (DNA): TGTGCCAGCAGCTTAGACCGACAGGGGGTGGCCAATGAGCAGTTCTTC.

This clonotype has at least ten counts. The chain employs TRBV6-8 and TRBJ2-7; 7 bases match TRBD1. Germline V gene lookup returns CDR1 MNHGY and CDR2 SAAAGT. V dropped 6 bases and J dropped 0; count of bases not matched to a gene: 5. The CDR3 is made up of 14 amino acids. CDR3 sequence (DNA): TGTGCCAGCAGGGCGAGACAGGGCTCCTACGAGCAGTACTTC. Its protein is CASRARQGSYEQYF.

This clonotype appeared many times. The rearrangement joins TRBV20-1 to TRBJ1-1, with a weak D call TRBD1 (5 bases). Germline CDR1 reads DFQATT; CDR2 reads SNEGSKA (reference sequence). Trimming removed 0 bases at V and 7 bases at J, with 15 bases between. The CDR3 spans 14 residues. The DNA of the CDR3 is TGCAGTGCTAGAGATCGAATCGGGGGAGGTGAAGCTTTCTTT. Its protein product is CSARDRIGGGEAFF.

This clonotype was picked up many times. J is TRBJ2-1 and V is TRBV4-3; D is undetermined. This CDR3 is 14 amino acids long. Germline CDR1 is LGHNA and CDR2 is YSLEER. Deletions cut 0 bases from V and 8 bases from J, with 11 bases between. The CDR3 sequence: CASSQERHGYEQFF. The DNA of the CDR3 is TGCGCCAGCAGCCAAGAGAGGCATGGCTATGAGCAGTTCTTC.